This T cell receptor (beta chain) was profiled in a study of T cell repertoires in cytomegalovirus infection. In TCRdb, the reads were re-called with MiXCR into one record per CDR3 protein. The sample shows about 900,000 distinct CDR3 sequences, roughly 31% of them seen only once. In regard to this clonotype: The antigen remains unidentified.

V was trimmed by 7 bases and J by 0 bases, leaving 9 bases between them. The CDR3 extends over 14 amino acids. Germline V gene sequence: CDR1 ENHRY, CDR2 SYGVKD. Sequencing was performed on cultured CD8+ T cells from PBMCs, taken from culture after CMV antigen stimulation. This TCR was sampled from a human donor in good health (CMV status not recorded). Some clones in this sample may be carry-over from other donors' samples. The rearrangement uses TRBV10-3 and TRBJ2-2, with D uncertain. The CDR3: CAITTQTNTGELFF. CDR3 DNA: TGTGCCATCACTACTCAGACGAACACCGGGGAGCTGTTTTTT.